Following are 6 T cell receptor beta chains from one sample sequenced in a study of T-cell memory formation after mild COVID-19. MiXCR, applied by TCRdb to the 5' RACE reads, yields one record per CDR3 protein. The sample lists around 420,000 distinct CDR3 sequences; approximately 24% were seen once. The sequencing input was PBMCs or a T cell subset sorted from them (not recorded which). These receptors were taken from an adult woman who had mild COVID-19 (a few samples of this study predate the infection). Cell type and time point are not known.

This clonotype showed up just a few times. The rearrangement uses TRBV24-1 and TRBJ2-3; 14 nucleotides match TRBD2. J was trimmed by 4 bases and V by 4 bases; bases with no gene match: 9. Germline V gene lookup returns CDR1 KGHDR and CDR2 SFDVKD. CDR3 length: 18 amino acids. CDR3 in amino acids: CATSDRRLAGGSADTQYF. DNA of the CDR3: TGTGCCACCAGTGACCGGAGACTAGCGGGAGGGAGCGCAGATACGCAGTATTTT.

This clonotype was detected only a few times. This chain uses TRBV18 with TRBJ1-1; D not resolved. Germline CDR1 and CDR2: KGHSH and LQKENI. V lost 2 bases and J lost 0, with 7 bases in between. The CDR3 has 14 amino acids. The CDR3 DNA reads TGTGCCAGCTCACCAATTACAGTGAACACTGAAGCTTTCTTT. Its translation: CASSPITVNTEAFF.

This clonotype was counted a few times. V gene TRBV7-9 combines with J gene TRBJ1-1, with a tentative D call TRBD1 (5 bases). Deletions cut 3 bases from V and 4 bases from J, with 9 bases between. The CDR3 covers 13 residues. Per the germline V gene, CDR1 is SEHNR and CDR2 is FQNEAQ (reference sequence). DNA for the CDR3: TGTGCCAGCAGCTTTGGGGGGATCACTGAAGCTTTCTTT. Encoded protein: CASSFGGITEAFF.

CDR3: CASSQQDYEQYF. In DNA, the CDR3 is TGTGCCAGCAGTCAACAGGATTACGAGCAGTACTTC. This chain joins TRBV2 and TRBJ2-7; a weak D match, TRBD1 (5 bases). Germline V gene data show CDR1 as SNHLY and CDR2 as FYNNEI. The CDR3 covers 12 residues. Trimming left V 5 bases short and J 4 bases short, with 9 bases between.

CDR3 in amino acids: CASTLRGTSKYEQYF. As DNA, the CDR3 is TGTGCCAGCACCCTCCGCGGGACTAGTAAGTACGAGCAGTACTTC. This chain joins TRBV7-2 and TRBJ2-7; 8 nucleotides match TRBD2. This CDR3 contains 15 residues. The trim removed 7 bases at V and 4 bases at J, leaving 12 bases unmatched. Germline V CDR1 and CDR2: SGHTA, FQGNSA.

This rearrangement joins TRBV24-1 to TRBJ2-2; 10 bases align to TRBD2. This CDR3 comprises 17 residues. Unmatched junction bases numbered 1, after V lost 0 bases and J lost 1 base. Germline CDR1 is KGHDR and CDR2 is SFDVKD. CDR3 residues: CATSDLTSGENTGELFF. CDR3 DNA sequence: TGTGCCACCAGTGATTTGACTAGCGGGGAGAACACCGGGGAGCTGTTTTTT.